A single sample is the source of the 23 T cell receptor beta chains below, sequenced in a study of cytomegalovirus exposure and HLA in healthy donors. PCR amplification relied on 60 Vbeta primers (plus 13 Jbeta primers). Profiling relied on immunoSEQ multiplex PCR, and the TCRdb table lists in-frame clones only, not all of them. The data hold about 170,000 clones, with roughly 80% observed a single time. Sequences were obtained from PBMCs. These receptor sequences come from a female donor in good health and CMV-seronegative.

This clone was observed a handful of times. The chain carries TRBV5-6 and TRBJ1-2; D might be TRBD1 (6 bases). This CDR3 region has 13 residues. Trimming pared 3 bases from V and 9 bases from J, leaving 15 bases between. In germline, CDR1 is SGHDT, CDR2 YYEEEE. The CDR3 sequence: CASSYTGMGRYTF. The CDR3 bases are TGTGCCAGCAGCTATACAGGGATGGGGCGCTACACCTTC.

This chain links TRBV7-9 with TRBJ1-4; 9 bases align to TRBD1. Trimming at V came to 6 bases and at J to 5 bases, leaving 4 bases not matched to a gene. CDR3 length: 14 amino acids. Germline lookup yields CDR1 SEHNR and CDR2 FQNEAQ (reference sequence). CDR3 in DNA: TGTGCCAGCAGAACCGACAGGGGGAATGAAAAACTGTTTTTT. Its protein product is CASRTDRGNEKLFF.

The CDR3 protein is CATSTGLAEKETQYF. CDR3 DNA sequence: TGTGCCACCAGCACCGGACTAGCGGAGAAAGAGACCCAGTACTTC. The chain combines TRBV15 with TRBJ2-5; 10 bases match TRBD2. Germline V gives CDR1 LNHNV, CDR2 YYDKDF (reference sequence). V gave up 4 bases and J gave up 3 bases; unmatched junction bases: 5. CDR3 length equals 15 residues.

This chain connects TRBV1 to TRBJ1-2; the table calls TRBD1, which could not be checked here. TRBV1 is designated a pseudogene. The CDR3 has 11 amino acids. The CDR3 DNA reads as TGCACCAGCAGCCAGGGACAGGGCTACACCTTC. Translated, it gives CTSSQGQGYTF.

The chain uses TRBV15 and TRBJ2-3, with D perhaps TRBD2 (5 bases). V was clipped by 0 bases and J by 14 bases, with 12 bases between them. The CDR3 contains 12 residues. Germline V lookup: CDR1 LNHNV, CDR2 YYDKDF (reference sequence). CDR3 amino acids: CATSRDFTRRYF. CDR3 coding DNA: TGTGCCACCAGCAGAGATTTCACTAGGCGGTATTTT.

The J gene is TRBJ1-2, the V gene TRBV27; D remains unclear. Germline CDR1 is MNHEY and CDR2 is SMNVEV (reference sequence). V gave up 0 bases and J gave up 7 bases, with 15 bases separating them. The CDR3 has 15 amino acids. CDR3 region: CASSLSAGNYGGYTF. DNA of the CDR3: TGTGCCAGCAGTTTATCGGCGGGGAACTACGGTGGCTACACCTTC.

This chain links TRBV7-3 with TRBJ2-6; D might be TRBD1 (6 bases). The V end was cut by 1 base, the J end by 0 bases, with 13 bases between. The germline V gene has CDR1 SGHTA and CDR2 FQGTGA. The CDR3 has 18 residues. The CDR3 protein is CASSLIQGAISGANVLTF. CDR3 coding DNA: TGTGCCAGCAGCTTAATACAGGGAGCTATCTCTGGGGCCAACGTCCTGACTTTC.

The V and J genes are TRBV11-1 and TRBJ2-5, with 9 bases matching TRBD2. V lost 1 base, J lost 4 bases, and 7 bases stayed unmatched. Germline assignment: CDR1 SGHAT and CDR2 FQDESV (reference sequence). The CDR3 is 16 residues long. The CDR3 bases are TGTGCCAGCAGCTTAGTTCTCAGCGGGGGGAGAGAGACCCAGTACTTC. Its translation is CASSLVLSGGRETQYF.

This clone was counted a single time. The CDR3 region is CASSQVGAEKGYTF. The CDR3, as DNA: TGCGCCAGCAGCCAGGTAGGGGCGGAGAAGGGCTACACCTTC. This rearrangement joins TRBV4-3 to TRBJ1-2, with a tentative D call TRBD1 (5 bases). This CDR3 is 14 amino acids long. Per germline, CDR1 LGHNA and CDR2 YSLEER. V lost 3 bases and J lost 8, with 16 bases in between.

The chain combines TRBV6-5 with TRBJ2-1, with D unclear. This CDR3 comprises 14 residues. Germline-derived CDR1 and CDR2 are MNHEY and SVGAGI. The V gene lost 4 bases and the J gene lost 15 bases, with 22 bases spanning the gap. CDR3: CASSSPSWAWVRFF. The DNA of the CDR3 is TGTGCCAGCAGTTCCCCCTCTTGGGCGTGGGTGAGGTTCTTC.

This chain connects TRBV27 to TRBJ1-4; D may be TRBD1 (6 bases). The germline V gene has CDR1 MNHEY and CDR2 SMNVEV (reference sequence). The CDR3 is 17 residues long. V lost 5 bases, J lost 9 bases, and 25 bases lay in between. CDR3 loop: CASSSRIPGHRSKKLFF. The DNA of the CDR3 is TGTGCCAGCAGTAGCCGGATTCCGGGACACCGGTCGAAAAAACTGTTTTTT.

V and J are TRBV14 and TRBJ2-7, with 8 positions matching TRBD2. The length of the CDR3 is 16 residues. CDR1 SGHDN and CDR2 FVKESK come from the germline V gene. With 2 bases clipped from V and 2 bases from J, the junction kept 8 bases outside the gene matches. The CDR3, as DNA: TGTGCCAGCAGCCAACATGGCCGGGGGGGGACCTACGAGCAGTACTTC. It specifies CASSQHGRGGTYEQYF.

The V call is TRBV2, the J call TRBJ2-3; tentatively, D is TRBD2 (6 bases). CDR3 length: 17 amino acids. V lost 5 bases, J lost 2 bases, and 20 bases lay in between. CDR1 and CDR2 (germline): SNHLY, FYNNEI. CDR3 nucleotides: TGTGCCAGCAGTAACCCGAGTCTCGCGGGATCCACAGATACGCAGTATTTT. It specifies CASSNPSLAGSTDTQYF.

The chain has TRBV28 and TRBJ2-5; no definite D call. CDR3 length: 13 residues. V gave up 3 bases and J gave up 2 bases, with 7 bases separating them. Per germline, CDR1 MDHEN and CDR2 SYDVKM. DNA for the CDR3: TGTGCCAGCAGTTTGGAGAGTCAAGAGACCCAGTACTTC. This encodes CASSLESQETQYF. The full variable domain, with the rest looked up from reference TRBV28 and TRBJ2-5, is DVKVTQSSRYLVKRTGEKVFLECVQDMDHENMFWYRQDPGLGLRLIYFSYDVKMKEKGDIPEGYSVSREKKERFSLILESASTNQTSMYLCASSLESQETQYFGPGTRLLVL.

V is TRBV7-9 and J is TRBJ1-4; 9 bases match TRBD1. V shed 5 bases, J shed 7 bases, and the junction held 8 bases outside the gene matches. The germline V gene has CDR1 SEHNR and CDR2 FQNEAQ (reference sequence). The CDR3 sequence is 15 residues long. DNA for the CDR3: TGTGCCAGCAGCATCCAGACAGGGGGGAGTGAAAAACTGTTTTTT. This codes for CASSIQTGGSEKLFF.

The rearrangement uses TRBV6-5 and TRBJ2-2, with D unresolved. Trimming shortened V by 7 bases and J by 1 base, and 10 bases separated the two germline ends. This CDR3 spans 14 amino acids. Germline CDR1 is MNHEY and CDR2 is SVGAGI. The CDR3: CASTQRLNTGELFF. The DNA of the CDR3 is TGTGCCAGCACCCAGCGACTGAACACCGGGGAGCTGTTTTTT.

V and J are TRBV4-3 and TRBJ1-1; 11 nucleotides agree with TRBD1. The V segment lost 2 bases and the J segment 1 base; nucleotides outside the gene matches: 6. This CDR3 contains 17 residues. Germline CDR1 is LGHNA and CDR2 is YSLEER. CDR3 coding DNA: TGCGCCAGCAGCCAATGGGTGGGACAGGGGGGGAACACTGAAGCTTTCTTT. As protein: CASSQWVGQGGNTEAFF.

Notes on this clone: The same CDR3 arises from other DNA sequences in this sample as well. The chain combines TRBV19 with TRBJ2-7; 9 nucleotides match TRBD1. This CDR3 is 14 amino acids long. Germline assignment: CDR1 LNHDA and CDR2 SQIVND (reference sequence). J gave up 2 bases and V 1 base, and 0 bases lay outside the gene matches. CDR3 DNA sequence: TGTGCCAGTAGTATAGGACAGGGGGCCTACGAGCAGTACTTC. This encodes CASSIGQGAYEQYF.

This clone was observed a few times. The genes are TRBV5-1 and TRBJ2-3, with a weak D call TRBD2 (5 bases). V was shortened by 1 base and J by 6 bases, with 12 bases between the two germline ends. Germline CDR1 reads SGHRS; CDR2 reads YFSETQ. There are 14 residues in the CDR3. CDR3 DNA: TGCGCCAGCAGCTTGAGCGGTAAAATTGATACGCAGTATTTT. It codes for CASSLSGKIDTQYF. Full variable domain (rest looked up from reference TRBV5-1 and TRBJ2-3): KAGVTQTPRYLIKTRGQQVTLSCSPISGHRSVSWYQQTPGQGLQFLFEYFSETQRNKGNFPGRFSGRQFSNSRSEMNVSTLELGDSALYLCASSLSGKIDTQYFGPGTRLTVL.

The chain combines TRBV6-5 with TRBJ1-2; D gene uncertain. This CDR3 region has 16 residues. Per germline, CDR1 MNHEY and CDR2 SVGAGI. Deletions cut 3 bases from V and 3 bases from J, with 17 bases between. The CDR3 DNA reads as TGTGCCAGCAGTTATTCGTCGGCGAGGAAGGACTATGGCTACACCTTC. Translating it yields CASSYSSARKDYGYTF.

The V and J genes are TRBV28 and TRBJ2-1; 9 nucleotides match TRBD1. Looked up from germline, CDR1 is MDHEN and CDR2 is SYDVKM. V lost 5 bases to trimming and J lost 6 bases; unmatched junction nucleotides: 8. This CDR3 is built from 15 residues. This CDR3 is CASSDTGGQPNEQFF. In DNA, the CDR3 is TGTGCCAGCAGTGACACAGGGGGCCAACCCAATGAGCAGTTCTTC.

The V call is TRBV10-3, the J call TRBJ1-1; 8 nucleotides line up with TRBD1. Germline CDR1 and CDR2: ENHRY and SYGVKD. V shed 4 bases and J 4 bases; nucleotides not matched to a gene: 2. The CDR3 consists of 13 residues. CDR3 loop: CAISGTGSTEAFF. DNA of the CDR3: TGTGCCATCAGTGGGACAGGGAGCACTGAAGCTTTCTTT.

In DNA form, the CDR3 reads TGTGCCAGCAGTAGACTAGCGGGAGAGGGGTTCAATGAGCAGTTCTTC. Its protein product is CASSRLAGEGFNEQFF. V and J are TRBV28 and TRBJ2-1; 12 bases agree with TRBD2. Trimming cost V 5 bases and J 6 bases; bases outside gene matches: 8. The germline V gene has CDR1 MDHEN and CDR2 SYDVKM. This CDR3 contains 16 residues.